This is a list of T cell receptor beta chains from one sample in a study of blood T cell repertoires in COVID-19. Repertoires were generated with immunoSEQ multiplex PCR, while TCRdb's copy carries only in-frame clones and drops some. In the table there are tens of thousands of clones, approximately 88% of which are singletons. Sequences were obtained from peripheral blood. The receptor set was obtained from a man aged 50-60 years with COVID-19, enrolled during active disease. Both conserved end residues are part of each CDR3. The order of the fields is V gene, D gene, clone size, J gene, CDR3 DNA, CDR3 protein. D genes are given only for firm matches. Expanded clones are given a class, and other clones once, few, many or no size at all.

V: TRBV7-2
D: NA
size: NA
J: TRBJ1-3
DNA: TGTGCCAGCTCCCCTGGGGGGAAAGCTGGAAACACCATATATTTT
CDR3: CASSPGGKAGNTIYF

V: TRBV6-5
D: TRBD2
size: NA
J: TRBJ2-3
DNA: TGTGCCAGCAGCCGCGGTGGCGGGGGAGGGGATACGCAGTATTTT
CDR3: CASSRGGGGGDTQYF

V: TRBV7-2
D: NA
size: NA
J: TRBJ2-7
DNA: TGTGCCAGCAGCTATATCAGGGGAAGCTACGAGCAGTACTTC
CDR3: CASSYIRGSYEQYF

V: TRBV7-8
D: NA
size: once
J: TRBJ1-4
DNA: TGTGCCAGCAGCTCCAGAGCAAAGACAGGCGCAAGATTAGAACTGTTTTTT
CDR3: CASSSRAKTGARLELFF

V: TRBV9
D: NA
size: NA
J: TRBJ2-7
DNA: TGTGCCAGCAGCCCCAGAGACTACTCCTACGAGCAGTACTTC
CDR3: CASSPRDYSYEQYF

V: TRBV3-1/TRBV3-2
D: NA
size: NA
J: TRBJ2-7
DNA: TGTGCCAGCAGCCCCAGACAGGTTAGCTACGAGCAGTACTTC
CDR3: CASSPRQVSYEQYF

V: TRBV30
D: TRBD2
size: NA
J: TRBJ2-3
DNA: TGTGCCTGGACTGTAGGCGTAGCGGGGACAGATACGCAGTATTTT
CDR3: CAWTVGVAGTDTQYF

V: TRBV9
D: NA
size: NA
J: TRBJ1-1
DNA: TGTGCCAGCAGCGTATATCTGAACACTGAAGCTTTCTTT
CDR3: CASSVYLNTEAFF

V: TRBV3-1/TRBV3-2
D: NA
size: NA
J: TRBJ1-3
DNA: TGTGCCAGCAGCCAGCAGGGGAGTGCTGGAAACACCATATATTTT
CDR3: CASSQQGSAGNTIYF

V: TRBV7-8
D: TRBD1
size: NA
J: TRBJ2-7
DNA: TGTGCCAGCAGCATGGGACAGGGGGCGTACGAGCAGTACTTC
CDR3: CASSMGQGAYEQYF

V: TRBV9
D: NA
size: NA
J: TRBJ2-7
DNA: TGTGCCAGCAGCGTAAATGCGGCTACCTACGAGCAGTACTTC
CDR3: CASSVNAATYEQYF

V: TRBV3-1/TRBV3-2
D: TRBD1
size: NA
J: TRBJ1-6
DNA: TGTGCCAGCAGCCAAGGGACAGGGGTTAATTCACCCCTCCACTTT
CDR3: CASSQGTGVNSPLHF

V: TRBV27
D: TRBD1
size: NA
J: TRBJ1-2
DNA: TGTGCCAGTGGGACAGCGTCTAACTATGGCTACACCTTC
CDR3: CASGTASNYGYTF

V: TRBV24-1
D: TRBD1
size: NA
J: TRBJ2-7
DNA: TGTGCCACCAGTGAAAGGACAGGGCCTTTCTACGAGCAGTACTTC
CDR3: CATSERTGPFYEQYF

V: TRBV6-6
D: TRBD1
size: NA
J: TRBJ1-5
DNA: TGTGCCAGCAGCCAGGGGGTAGAGAATCAGCCCCAGCATTTT
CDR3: CASSQGVENQPQHF

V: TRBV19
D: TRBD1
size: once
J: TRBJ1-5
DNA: TGTGCCAGTAGTATTTGGGACAGGGGAGGCAATCAGCCCCAGCATTTT
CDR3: CASSIWDRGGNQPQHF

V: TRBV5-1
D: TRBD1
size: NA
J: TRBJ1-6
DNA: TGCGCCAGCAGCTTGATGGAGGGACAGAATAATTCACCCCTCCACTTT
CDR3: CASSLMEGQNNSPLHF

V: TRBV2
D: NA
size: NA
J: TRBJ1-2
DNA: TGTGCCAGCAGTTCAACGGGGGGGCTTGGCTATGGCTACACCTTC
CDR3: CASSSTGGLGYGYTF

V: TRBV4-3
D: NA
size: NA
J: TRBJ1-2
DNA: TGCGCCAGCAGCCAAGTGTTTCACAGGGAAGATGGCTACACCTTC
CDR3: CASSQVFHREDGYTF

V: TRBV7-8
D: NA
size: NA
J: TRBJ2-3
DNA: TGTGCCAGCAGCTTAGGGGGCTTAACTAGCACAGATACGCAGTATTTT
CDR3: CASSLGGLTSTDTQYF

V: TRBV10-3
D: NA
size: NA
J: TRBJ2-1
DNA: TGTGCCATCAGTGAGTCAAATATTCAACAGGTCGATGAGCAGTTCTTC
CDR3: CAISESNIQQVDEQFF

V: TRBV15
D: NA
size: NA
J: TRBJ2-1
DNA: TGTGCCACCAGCAGAGATCGAGTGGTGGCAGGGCCCTCACAGAAGTTCTTC
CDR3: CATSRDRVVAGPSQKFF

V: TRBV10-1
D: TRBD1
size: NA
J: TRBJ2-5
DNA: TGCGCCAGCACCTGGACAGGGGCGAAAGAGACCCAGTACTTC
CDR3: CASTWTGAKETQYF

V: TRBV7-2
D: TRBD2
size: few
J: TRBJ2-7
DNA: TGTGCCAGCAGCTTAAGAGTAGCGGGGGTATCCTACGAGCAGTACTTC
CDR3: CASSLRVAGVSYEQYF